Presented here are 14 T cell receptor beta chains from one specimen sequenced in a study of blood T cell repertoires in COVID-19 (dated by TCRdb to the early 2020s). Libraries came from the immunoSEQ multiplex PCR assay. TCRdb provides this immuneACCESS table in a form limited to in-frame rearrangements. Some clones are lacking; in checked studies, under half of them reflect an unresolved V gene, and why the rest are absent is not known. Recorded for this sample are some 300,000 clones; about nine tenths of them occurred a single time. The ten most abundant clones make up roughly 7% of the sample. The sequenced sample consisted of peripheral blood. These receptors were collected from a woman aged 25 to 39 who had recovered from COVID-19.

V and J are TRBV29-1 and TRBJ1-1, with TRBD1 matching over 7 bases. V lost 5 bases and J lost 2; bases outside the gene matches: 8. Germline V gene lookup returns CDR1 SQVTM and CDR2 ANQGSEA. This CDR3 is 14 amino acids long. The CDR3 DNA sequence: TGCAGCGTTTCTTCCGGGACAGCTAACACTGAAGCTTTCTTT. This translates into CSVSSGTANTEAFF.

In this sample, this clone turned up once. The chain has TRBV19 and TRBJ1-1, with 11 nucleotides matching TRBD1. V lost 8 bases and J lost 4; bases outside the gene matches: 6. Looked up from germline, CDR1 is LNHDA and CDR2 is SQIVND (reference sequence). This CDR3 has 14 amino acids. CDR3 amino acids: CASYRDRGFTEAFF. CDR3 nucleotides: TGTGCCAGTTACCGGGACAGGGGGTTCACTGAAGCTTTCTTT.

This clone has only one observation. V gene TRBV6-4 combines with J gene TRBJ1-1, with 7 bases matching TRBD1. Germline V CDR1 and CDR2: MRHNA, SNTAGT. V gave up 3 bases and J gave up 3 bases; unmatched junction bases: 1. The CDR3 is 13 amino acids. The chain's CDR3 is CASSETGDTEAFF. CDR3 bases: TGTGCCAGCAGTGAAACAGGGGACACTGAAGCTTTCTTT.

This clone has just a few counts. The rearrangement joins TRBV5-1 to TRBJ2-7, with TRBD1 as a possible D gene (5 bases). Trimming removed 4 bases from V and 4 bases from J, with 18 bases in between. Germline V gene data show CDR1 as SGHRS and CDR2 as YFSETQ. This CDR3 region has 15 residues. The CDR3 spells CASSREGAHAYEQYF. DNA of the CDR3: TGCGCCAGCAGCCGCGAAGGGGCCCATGCGTACGAGCAGTACTTC.

V gene TRBV14 combines with J gene TRBJ2-3; the match to TRBD1 covers 7 bases. CDR1 is SGHDN and CDR2 is FVKESK in the germline V gene. V was pared by 2 bases and J by 2 bases, with 7 bases of the junction left unmatched. The CDR3 has 16 residues. Here the CDR3 reads CASSQSQGRTTDTQYF. The DNA of the CDR3 is TGTGCCAGCAGCCAATCACAGGGGCGAACCACAGATACGCAGTATTTT.

The J gene is TRBJ1-1, the V gene TRBV2; D is possibly TRBD1 (5 bases). Per the germline V gene, CDR1 is SNHLY and CDR2 is FYNNEI. Trimming took 6 bases from V and 3 from J, leaving 11 bases between them. This CDR3 has 13 amino acids. In DNA, the CDR3 is TGTGCCAGCAGATTTGGGGCGGACACTGAAGCTTTCTTT. This encodes CASRFGADTEAFF.

The V and J genes are TRBV4-2 and TRBJ1-5, with D possibly TRBD1 on 6 matching bases. The CDR3 totals 14 residues. The germline V gene has CDR1 LGHNA and CDR2 YNFKEQ. Deletions cut 5 bases from V and 2 bases from J, with 10 bases between. DNA for the CDR3: TGTGCCAGCAGCAGGGACATGGGCAATCAGCCCCAGCATTTT. It encodes CASSRDMGNQPQHF.

This chain connects TRBV5-1 to TRBJ1-2; D not resolved. CDR1 SGHRS and CDR2 YFSETQ come from the germline V gene. V was trimmed by 4 bases and J by 2 bases, leaving 15 bases between them. CDR3 size: 15 residues. The CDR3 region has the DNA TGCGCCAGCAGCCTCCCTGACAAGGCAAACTATGGCTACACCTTC. Residues: CASSLPDKANYGYTF.

This chain connects TRBV28 to TRBJ1-5, with D maybe TRBD1 (5 bases). This CDR3 is built from 15 residues. Trimming cost V 7 bases and J 4 bases, with 17 bases left between them. The germline CDR1 and CDR2 sequences are MDHEN and SYDVKM. The CDR3 DNA reads as TGTGCCAGCACCAAAGCCGGGGGTACTAATCAGCCCCAGCATTTT. Translated: CASTKAGGTNQPQHF.

This clone was observed a handful of times. The CDR3 nucleotides are TGCGCCAGCAGCGTCTTCGACCGGCCGCCGGGGGAGACCCAGTACTTC. Translation gives CASSVFDRPPGETQYF. This sequence joins TRBV5-1 and TRBJ2-5, with D tentatively TRBD2 (5 bases). The germline V gene has CDR1 SGHRS and CDR2 YFSETQ. Trimming cost V 4 bases and J 5 bases, with 21 bases left between them. The length of the CDR3 is 16 residues.

This rearrangement joins TRBV7-3 to TRBJ1-1; D is uncertain. V was trimmed by 0 bases and J by 10 bases, leaving 12 bases between them. Germline V gene lookup returns CDR1 SGHTA and CDR2 FQGTGA. The CDR3 totals 13 residues. The CDR3 DNA reads as TGTGCCAGCAGCTTAACGTCGCATGAGGTAGCTTTCTTT. Translation gives CASSLTSHEVAFF.

The J gene is TRBJ2-1, the V gene TRBV11-2; TRBD1 aligns across 9 bases. Germline-derived CDR1 and CDR2 are SGHAT and FQNNGV. This CDR3 has 15 residues. The V and J ends lost 5 bases and 2 bases, in that order; junction bases with no gene match: 4. The CDR3 sequence: CASSRDRATYNEQFF. The CDR3 coding sequence is TGTGCCAGCAGCAGGGACAGGGCGACCTACAATGAGCAGTTCTTC.

The J gene is TRBJ2-5, the V gene TRBV7-2, with 7 bases fitting TRBD1. Germline trimming cut 0 bases from V and 4 bases from J; bases unmatched to any gene: 5. This CDR3 comprises 15 residues. Germline V CDR1 and CDR2: SGHTA, FQGNSA. CDR3 nucleotide sequence: TGTGCCAGCAGCTTAGCGGTTGGACAGGCAGAGACCCAGTACTTC. Residues: CASSLAVGQAETQYF.

This chain links TRBV7-2 with TRBJ2-5, with 9 bases fitting TRBD2. Losses at the gene ends were 6 bases for V and 1 base for J; bases not matched to a gene: 9. The CDR3 runs 16 residues. Germline loops: CDR1 SGHTA, CDR2 FQGNSA. The CDR3, as DNA: TGTGCCAGCAGTCGGCAGCTAGCGGGGACCCAAGAGACCCAGTACTTC. Its protein is CASSRQLAGTQETQYF. The full variable domain, with the rest looked up from reference TRBV7-2 and TRBJ2-5, is GAGVSQSPSNKVTEKGKDVELRCDPISGHTALYWYRQSLGQGLEFLIYFQGNSAPDKSGLPSDRFSAERTGGSVSTLTIQRTQQEDSAVYLCASSRQLAGTQETQYFGPGTRLLVL.